Below, 20 T cell receptor beta chains from the same sample are listed, as sequenced in a study of T cell responses to AZD1222 COVID-19 vaccine. TCRdb's copy holds only in-frame clones and misses some; the assay was immunoSEQ multiplex PCR. The repertoire includes about 40,000 clones, over 70% of them detected once, and 18% sits in the top ten. The specimen comprised peripheral blood, sampled 28 days after the second AZD1222 dose. These receptor sequences come from an adult who received the AZD1222 COVID-19 vaccine.

The chain links TRBV5-6 to TRBJ2-7, with D unclear. CDR3 length: 14 amino acids. Germline loops: CDR1 SGHDT, CDR2 YYEEEE. Trimming cost V 2 bases and J 0 bases, with 9 bases left between them. Written as DNA, the CDR3 is TGTGCCAGCAGCTTTGCGGTCAGCTCCTACGAGCAGTACTTC. It codes for CASSFAVSSYEQYF.

The rearrangement joins TRBV11-2 to TRBJ1-6; 11 bases line up with TRBD1. CDR1 and CDR2 from the germline V gene are SGHAT and FQNNGV. The CDR3 spans 18 residues. Trimming took 5 bases from V and 4 from J; bases not matched to a gene: 10. The CDR3 DNA is TGTGCCAGCAGCACCGGACCGGGACAGGGGGGGTATAATTCACCCCTCCACTTT. Translating gives CASSTGPGQGGYNSPLHF.

This CDR3 is CAISESGAGGPDTQYF. The CDR3 nucleotides are TGTGCCATCAGTGAGTCCGGTGCGGGGGGGCCAGATACGCAGTATTTT. This chain uses TRBV10-3 with TRBJ2-3, with 9 bases identical to TRBD2. After removal of 0 bases from V and 4 bases from J, the junction contained 5 bases not matched to a gene. CDR3 length: 16 amino acids. Germline V gene lookup returns CDR1 ENHRY and CDR2 SYGVKD.

The chain combines TRBV27 with TRBJ2-7, with 10 bases lining up with TRBD1. J was trimmed by 6 bases and V by 5 bases; bases with no gene match: 10. CDR1 and CDR2 from the germline V gene are MNHEY and SMNVEV (reference sequence). The CDR3 is 15 amino acids. CDR3 region: CASSNRQGAFLEQYF. DNA of the CDR3: TGTGCCAGCAGTAACAGACAGGGGGCGTTCCTCGAGCAGTACTTC.

This clone has just one count. In DNA, the CDR3 is TGTGCCAGCAGTGAGGTGGACAGGGCCACCAATGAGCAGTTCTTC. It translates to CASSEVDRATNEQFF. The chain couples TRBV2 to TRBJ2-1; TRBD1 matches 8 bases. Germline V gives CDR1 SNHLY, CDR2 FYNNEI. The CDR3 totals 15 residues. Germline trimming cut 3 bases from V and 6 bases from J; bases unmatched to any gene: 7.

The chain is built from TRBV12-3 or TRBV12-4 and TRBJ1-2; no reliable D call. The CDR3 spans 13 residues. V shed 5 bases and J shed 1 base, with 8 bases lying between them. CDR3 in DNA: TGTGCCAGCAGTCCGTGGGGTAACTATGGCTACACCTTC. It translates to CASSPWGNYGYTF.

This clone was picked up one time. The gene calls are TRBV19 and TRBJ2-3; TRBD2 agrees at 7 bases. This CDR3 contains 15 residues. The germline V gene encodes CDR1 LNHDA and CDR2 SQIVND (reference sequence). V shed 2 bases, J shed 2 bases, and the junction held 4 bases outside the gene matches. Written as DNA, the CDR3 is TGTGCCAGTAGTATACAGGGACTACCCACAGATACGCAGTATTTT. As protein: CASSIQGLPTDTQYF.

CDR3 sequence (DNA): TGTGCCAGCAGCGTTGATTGGGGGACTGAAGCTTTCTTT. Residues: CASSVDWGTEAFF. The chain is built from TRBV11-3 and TRBJ1-1, with a tentative D call TRBD1 (5 bases). CDR3 length equals 13 residues. Germline V lookup: CDR1 SGHNT, CDR2 YENEEA. The V end lost 5 bases, the J end lost 5 bases, and 12 bases lay between the germline ends.

In the case of this clone: Within the sample, other DNA sequences also encode this same CDR3. The rearrangement links TRBV7-9 to TRBJ1-5; no clear D gene. V dropped 3 bases and J dropped 0 bases, with 9 bases sitting between them. The germline gives CDR1 SEHNR, CDR2 FQNEAQ (reference sequence). The CDR3 length is 15 residues. The CDR3 spells CASSFGGNSNQPQHF. The CDR3 DNA follows: TGTGCCAGCAGCTTCGGCGGTAATAGCAATCAGCCCCAGCATTTT.

This clone was observed a few times. The chain joins TRBV28 to TRBJ1-4; D gene uncertain. CDR1 MDHEN and CDR2 SYDVKM come from the germline V gene. There are 12 residues in the CDR3. The germline V and J ends were trimmed by 7 bases and 10 bases, with 13 bases remaining between them. CDR3 in DNA: TGTGCCAGCACCCCCCCCCGGGGAAAACTGTTTTTT. It codes for CASTPPRGKLFF.

The chain recombines TRBV5-6 with TRBJ1-2; D not certain. V shed 4 bases and J shed 8 bases, with 6 bases lying between them. The CDR3 covers 10 residues. Germline V lookup: CDR1 SGHDT, CDR2 YYEEEE. CDR3 coding DNA: TGTGCCAGCAGCGAATGGGGCTACACCTTC. Protein: CASSEWGYTF.

This clone was observed a handful of times. This rearrangement joins TRBV10-3 to TRBJ2-1, with 9 bases aligning to TRBD2. The CDR3 runs to 16 residues. Germline CDR1 is ENHRY and CDR2 is SYGVKD. Trimming took 2 bases from V and 6 from J; bases not matched to a gene: 8. This CDR3 reads CAISEPGGGAANEQFF. CDR3 in DNA: TGTGCCATCAGTGAGCCAGGCGGGGGGGCCGCCAATGAGCAGTTCTTC.

CDR3 protein: CASSLRQSNYGYTF. For the CDR3, the DNA is TGTGCCAGCAGCTTGAGACAGTCTAACTATGGCTACACCTTC. V is TRBV7-2 and J is TRBJ1-2, with D possibly being TRBD1 (5 bases). Germline V CDR1 and CDR2: SGHTA, FQGNSA. This CDR3 is 14 amino acids long. The V end was cut by 3 bases, the J end by 0 bases, with 8 bases between.

This chain links TRBV6-1 with TRBJ1-2, with D perhaps matching TRBD1 (6 bases). Germline CDR1 reads MNHNS; CDR2 reads SASEGT. The CDR3 is made up of 17 amino acids. V was shortened by 4 bases and J by 4 bases, with 22 bases between the two germline ends. Written as DNA, the CDR3 is TGTGCCAGCAGTGGGCGGGGGCAGAGCCCAAGGGGCTATGGCTACACCTTC. Translated, it gives CASSGRGQSPRGYGYTF.

The CDR3 sequence is CATSRVSGQGTHEQYF. In DNA form, the CDR3 reads TGTGCCACCAGCAGAGTGTCCGGACAGGGTACCCACGAGCAGTACTTC. The chain links TRBV15 to TRBJ2-7; 8 bases fit TRBD1. Per germline, CDR1 LNHNV and CDR2 YYDKDF (reference sequence). After removal of 1 base from V and 5 bases from J, the junction contained 10 bases not matched to a gene. The CDR3 totals 16 residues.

The chain is built from TRBV3-1 (or the pseudogene TRBV3-2) and TRBJ1-4, with D tentatively TRBD1 (6 bases). V was pared by 1 base and J by 4 bases, with 13 bases between. In germline, CDR1 is LGHDT, CDR2 YNNKEL (reference sequence). The CDR3 spans 16 residues. CDR3 nucleotides: TGTGCCAGCAGCCAAGGCGGGGGGCAGGGTAATGAAAAACTGTTTTTT. As protein: CASSQGGGQGNEKLFF.

A single count supports this clone. This sequence joins TRBV5-4 and TRBJ1-1, with a weak D call TRBD1 (6 bases). The germline V gene encodes CDR1 SGHNT and CDR2 YYREEE (reference sequence). Trimming stripped 3 bases from V and 5 bases from J, with 17 bases between. CDR3 length equals 15 residues. CDR3 sequence reads: CASSSPTGRGTEAFF. The CDR3 DNA sequence: TGTGCCAGCAGCTCCCCAACAGGGCGGGGAACTGAAGCTTTCTTT.

This chain connects TRBV6-5 to TRBJ1-2; D is perhaps TRBD1 (5 bases). Germline V gene sequence: CDR1 MNHEY, CDR2 SVGAGI. The CDR3 runs 15 residues. Trimming took off 5 bases at V and 0 bases at J, with 13 bases between the two ends. CDR3 amino acids: CASSRDGVSNYGYTF. In DNA form, the CDR3 reads TGTGCCAGCAGTCGGGACGGAGTTTCTAACTATGGCTACACCTTC.

The chain recombines TRBV12-3 or TRBV12-4 with TRBJ1-3; D is uncertain. The CDR3 extends over 10 amino acids. Trimming took 8 bases from V and 5 from J, leaving 4 bases between them. The CDR3 loop reads CASRRNTIYF. The CDR3 DNA reads as TGTGCCAGCCGGAGAAACACCATATATTTT.

V is TRBV9 and J is TRBJ2-3, with D perhaps TRBD2 (6 bases). There are 15 residues in the CDR3. With 2 bases removed from V and 2 bases from J, the gap between germline ends came to 12 bases. Germline values: CDR1 SGDLS, CDR2 YYNGEE. The CDR3 loop is CASSVGGHPTDTQYF. CDR3 nucleotide sequence: TGTGCCAGCAGCGTCGGAGGGCACCCCACAGATACGCAGTATTTT.